This is a list of T cell receptor beta chains from one sample in a study of blood T cells in healthy people across ages. TCRdb independently ran MiXCR on the 5' RACE reads; one entry per CDR3 protein. The data hold about 1,600,000 distinct CDR3 sequences, with 35% to 45% observed a single time. Source material: blood. These receptors were taken from a young woman in good health. CDR3s include the opening cysteine and the closing phenylalanine or tryptophan. D genes are given only for firm matches. A clone size is listed for some rows: how often the clone was seen (once, few, many), or a class if it is expanded.

NA,NA,TRBV9,TRBJ1-1,TGTGCCAGCGTAAGGACTGAAGCTTTCTTT,CASVRTEAFF
TRBD2,few,TRBV5-1,TRBJ2-3,TGCGCCAGCAGCCCTGAGACTAGCGGCAGGCAGTATTTT,CASSPETSGRQYF
NA,many,TRBV29-1,TRBJ2-7,TGCAGCGTTGAAGATAAGAGCTACGAGCAGTACTTC,CSVEDKSYEQYF
TRBD1,NA,TRBV29-1,TRBJ2-2,TGCAGCGTGTACAGGGGGCGGAACACCGGGGAGCTGTTTTTT,CSVYRGRNTGELFF
NA,NA,TRBV20-1,TRBJ2-3,TGCAGTGCTAGAGGGACTACCGGGGCAGATATGCAGTATTTT,CSARGTTGADMQYF
NA,NA,TRBV6-1,TRBJ2-7,TGTGCCAGCAGGAGGGACGGGAGCGCCTACGAGCAGTACTTC,CASRRDGSAYEQYF
NA,NA,TRBV15,TRBJ2-1,TGTGCCACCAGCAGGGACAAACTTTTACCTAACAATGAGCAGTTCTTC,CATSRDKLLPNNEQFF
NA,many,TRBV12-3/TRBV12-4,TRBJ1-5,TGTGCCAGCAGCTTCGGGTATAGCAATCAGCCCCAGCATTTT,CASSFGYSNQPQHF
NA,NA,TRBV6-5,TRBJ2-7,TGTGCCAGCAGTTACTCAAGGACTGGCAGCATCTACAATGAGCAGTACTTC,CASSYSRTGSIYNEQYF
NA,NA,TRBV14,TRBJ1-6,TGTACCAGCAGGACAGCGAGCTCCTATAATTCACCCCTCCACTTT,CTSRTASSYNSPLHF
NA,NA,TRBV7-2,TRBJ2-3,TGTGCCAGCAGCTTAGATCCGGGAGTGGGGACAGATACGCAGTATTTT,CASSLDPGVGTDTQYF
NA,NA,TRBV7-8,TRBJ2-7,TGTGCCAGCAGCTTAATGGTCTTACCGGCGGGGACCCACGAGCAGTACTTC,CASSLMVLPAGTHEQYF
TRBD2,many,TRBV12-3/TRBV12-4,TRBJ2-3,TGTGCCAGCAGGGCGGGAGCAAGCACAGATACGCAGTATTTT,CASRAGASTDTQYF
NA,NA,TRBV2,TRBJ1-5,TGTGCCAGCAGTGAAGCGCTTTCGGGGGGAGGGGAGCCCCAGCATTTT,CASSEALSGGGEPQHF
NA,NA,TRBV3-1,TRBJ1-1,TGTGCCAGCAGCCAGCGTACACGGAACACTGAAGCTTTCTTT,CASSQRTRNTEAFF
TRBD1,NA,TRBV6-6,TRBJ2-7,TGTGCCAGCAGTTCCTCCCCGGACAGGGTTAACAATGAGCAGTACTTC,CASSSSPDRVNNEQYF